This TCR beta chain was identified during a study of monozygotic twins with cystic fibrosis. TCRdb keeps only in-frame clones here, not all; method: immunoSEQ multiplex PCR. Among some 15,000 clones, around 84% were seen once, and the ten largest hold 1% to 1.2%. The CDR3 loop spans 16 amino acids. Germline V CDR1 and CDR2: LGHNA, YNFKEQ. V shed 3 bases, J shed 5 bases, and the junction held 9 bases outside the gene matches. The chain joins TRBV4-2 to TRBJ1-4; 7 bases match TRBD1. The receptor's source is a boy aged 5 to 17 with cystic fibrosis. Source material: blood. The CDR3 DNA sequence: TGTGCCAGCAGCCAGGACCCTTCAGGGGGAAATGAAAAACTGTTTTTT. It translates to CASSQDPSGGNEKLFF.